This TCR beta chain originates from a study of blood T cell repertoires in COVID-19. Using immunoSEQ multiplex PCR, the repertoire was profiled, and TCRdb retains in-frame clones only, with some absent. Found here are 100,000 or so clones, roughly 91% of them singletons; the top ten hold about 20%. Germline values: CDR1 PRHDT, CDR2 FYEKMQ (reference sequence). Trimming at V came to 5 bases and at J to 4 bases, leaving 8 bases not matched to a gene. The CDR3 covers 16 residues. The clonotype was recovered from a human donor with acute or convalescent COVID-19. The donor label of this sample is uncertain. Input material: peripheral blood. This sequence joins TRBV13 and TRBJ1-6; TRBD1 agrees at 7 bases. For the CDR3, the DNA is TGTGCCAGCAGCACAAGACAGGGCCCTTATAATTCACCCCTCCACTTT. Translation: CASSTRQGPYNSPLHF.